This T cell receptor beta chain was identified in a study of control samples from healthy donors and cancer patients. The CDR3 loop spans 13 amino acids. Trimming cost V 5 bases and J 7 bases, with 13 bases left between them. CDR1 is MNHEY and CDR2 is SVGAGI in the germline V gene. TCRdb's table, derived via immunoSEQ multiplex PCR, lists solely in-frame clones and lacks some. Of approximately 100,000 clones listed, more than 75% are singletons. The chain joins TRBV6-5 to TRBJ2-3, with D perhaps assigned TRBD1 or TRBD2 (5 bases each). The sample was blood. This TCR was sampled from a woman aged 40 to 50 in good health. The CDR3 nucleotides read TGTGCCAGCAGTCAACCGAGGGGTAATACGCAGTATTTT. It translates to CASSQPRGNTQYF.